This TCR beta chain was recorded in a study of blood T cell repertoires in COVID-19. Study overall: Sites in the United States, Italy and Spain provided acute and convalescent COVID-19 samples.

Germline CDR1 is SGHTA and CDR2 is FQGTGA. The CDR3 length is 13 residues. V was shortened by 4 bases and J by 7 bases, with 14 bases between the two germline ends. This table comes from immunoSEQ multiplex PCR, and its TCRdb copy is limited to in-frame clones, with some not included. The data contain tens of thousands of clones, under 95% of them singletons. The origin of this receptor is a human donor in a cohort sampled during active COVID-19. The V call is TRBV7-3, the J call TRBJ2-7, with TRBD1 as a possible D gene (6 bases). Sequencing input: peripheral blood. This CDR3 is CASSSREGGEQYF. CDR3 DNA sequence: TGTGCCAGCAGCTCCCGAGAAGGGGGAGAGCAGTACTTC.